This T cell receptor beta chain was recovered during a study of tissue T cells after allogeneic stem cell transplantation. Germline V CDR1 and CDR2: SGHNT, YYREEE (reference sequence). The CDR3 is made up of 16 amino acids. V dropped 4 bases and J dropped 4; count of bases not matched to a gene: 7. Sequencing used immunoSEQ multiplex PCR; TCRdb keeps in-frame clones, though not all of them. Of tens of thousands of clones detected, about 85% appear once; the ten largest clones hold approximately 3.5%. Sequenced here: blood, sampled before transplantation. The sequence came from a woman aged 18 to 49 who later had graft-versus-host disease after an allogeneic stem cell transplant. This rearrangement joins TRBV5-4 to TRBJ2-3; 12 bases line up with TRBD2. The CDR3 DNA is TGTGCCAGCAGCACACAACTAGCGGGGGGCGCAGATACGCAGTATTTT. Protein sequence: CASSTQLAGGADTQYF. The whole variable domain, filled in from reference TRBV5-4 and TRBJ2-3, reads ETGVTQSPTHLIKTRGQQVTLRCSSQSGHNTVSWYQQALGQGPQFIFQYYREEENGRGNFPPRFSGLQFPNYSSELNVNALELDDSALYLCASSTQLAGGADTQYFGPGTRLTVL.